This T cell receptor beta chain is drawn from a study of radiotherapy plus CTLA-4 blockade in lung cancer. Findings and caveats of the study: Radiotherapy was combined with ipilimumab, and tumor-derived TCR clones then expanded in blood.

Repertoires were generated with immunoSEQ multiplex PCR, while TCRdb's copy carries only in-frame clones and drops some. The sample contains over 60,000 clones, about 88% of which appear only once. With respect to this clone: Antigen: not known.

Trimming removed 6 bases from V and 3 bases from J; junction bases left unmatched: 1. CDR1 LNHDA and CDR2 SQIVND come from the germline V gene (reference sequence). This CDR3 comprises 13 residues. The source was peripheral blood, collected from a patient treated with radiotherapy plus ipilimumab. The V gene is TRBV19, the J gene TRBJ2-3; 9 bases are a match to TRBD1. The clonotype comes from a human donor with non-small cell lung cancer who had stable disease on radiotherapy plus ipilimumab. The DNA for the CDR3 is TGTGCCAGTAGGGACAGGGGAACAGATACGCAGTATTTT. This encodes CASRDRGTDTQYF.